This record covers a single TCR beta chain. The count of this clonotype is one. Its antigen is still unknown. The record has no base qualities; no much larger clone is one base away. A solitary read yields weak support. Set within a cohort of healthcare workers in London, UK, this nested case-control study involved weekly PCR testing of nasopharyngeal swabs along with blood sampling. Healthcare workers were enrolled in the week of the UK lockdown, from 23 to 31 March 2020, and were followed every week for up to roughly 16 weeks. V sheds 5 bases and J sheds 5 bases, leaving 18 bases between their ends. The CDR3 runs 15 amino acids, cysteine and phenylalanine included. Only CDR3 DNA is held: 45 bases, read in frame from base 1. In the germline V gene, CDR1 corresponds to MDHEN and CDR2 to SYDVKM. Library creation used 5' RACE. The listed sequencing device is NextSeq 500. Unique molecular identifiers were attached to individual cDNA molecules in the TCR library protocol so that sequencing error and PCR bias could be corrected. TCR alpha and beta chains were both sequenced, and the abundances of alpha and beta sequences in each sample were closely correlated with each other. The paper's processing steps were these. Decombinator V4 was used to annotate the V gene, J gene and CDR3 of the TCR sequences. TCRs were defined as expanded if a significant change between any two time points was detected under a Poisson model with p below 0.0001. Abundances of TCRs were expressed as counts per million after normalisation to the total number of TCRs sequenced in each sample. TRAV1-2 paired with TRAJ12, TRAJ20 or TRAJ33 defined MAIT TCRs, while TRAV10 paired with TRAJ18 defined iNKT TCRs. VDJdb, accessed 1 November 2021, was searched for CMV, EBV and SARS-CoV-2 annotated TCRs, with TCRs annotated for multiple antigens excluded. TCRdb passed the public sequencing reads through fastp at Q25 and MiXCR, retaining productive beta sequences. Each record represents a unique CDR3 protein, reported with the most common genes and DNA among its rows. The V and J calls were not made by the authors but by TCRdb's processing. Recorded for this sample are around 55,000 distinct CDR3 sequences; roughly an eighth of them occurred a single time. The ten biggest clones cover over 3% of the sample.

This sample was included in a study of early T cells in non-severe SARS-CoV-2 infection (dated by TCRdb to the early 2020s). The study in broad terms: Bulk RNA from unsorted whole blood was used for TCR sequencing, so alpha and beta chains could not be paired. Overall study results and their limits: VDJdb matching was skewed toward anti-spike CD8 responses, so virus-specific expansions were likely underestimated and private and CD4 specificities were missed.

Sequenced sample: whole blood. The rearranged chain carries TRBV28 and TRBJ1-2; the D segment could be TRBD1, given 6 matching bases. The receptor comes from an adult who was a healthcare worker with PCR-confirmed SARS-CoV-2 infection or an uninfected control (not recorded which). The CDR3 has the sequence CASSTPGTQLYGYTF. DNA sequence: TGTGCCAGCAGTACCCCCGGGACACAATTGTATGGCTACACCTTC.